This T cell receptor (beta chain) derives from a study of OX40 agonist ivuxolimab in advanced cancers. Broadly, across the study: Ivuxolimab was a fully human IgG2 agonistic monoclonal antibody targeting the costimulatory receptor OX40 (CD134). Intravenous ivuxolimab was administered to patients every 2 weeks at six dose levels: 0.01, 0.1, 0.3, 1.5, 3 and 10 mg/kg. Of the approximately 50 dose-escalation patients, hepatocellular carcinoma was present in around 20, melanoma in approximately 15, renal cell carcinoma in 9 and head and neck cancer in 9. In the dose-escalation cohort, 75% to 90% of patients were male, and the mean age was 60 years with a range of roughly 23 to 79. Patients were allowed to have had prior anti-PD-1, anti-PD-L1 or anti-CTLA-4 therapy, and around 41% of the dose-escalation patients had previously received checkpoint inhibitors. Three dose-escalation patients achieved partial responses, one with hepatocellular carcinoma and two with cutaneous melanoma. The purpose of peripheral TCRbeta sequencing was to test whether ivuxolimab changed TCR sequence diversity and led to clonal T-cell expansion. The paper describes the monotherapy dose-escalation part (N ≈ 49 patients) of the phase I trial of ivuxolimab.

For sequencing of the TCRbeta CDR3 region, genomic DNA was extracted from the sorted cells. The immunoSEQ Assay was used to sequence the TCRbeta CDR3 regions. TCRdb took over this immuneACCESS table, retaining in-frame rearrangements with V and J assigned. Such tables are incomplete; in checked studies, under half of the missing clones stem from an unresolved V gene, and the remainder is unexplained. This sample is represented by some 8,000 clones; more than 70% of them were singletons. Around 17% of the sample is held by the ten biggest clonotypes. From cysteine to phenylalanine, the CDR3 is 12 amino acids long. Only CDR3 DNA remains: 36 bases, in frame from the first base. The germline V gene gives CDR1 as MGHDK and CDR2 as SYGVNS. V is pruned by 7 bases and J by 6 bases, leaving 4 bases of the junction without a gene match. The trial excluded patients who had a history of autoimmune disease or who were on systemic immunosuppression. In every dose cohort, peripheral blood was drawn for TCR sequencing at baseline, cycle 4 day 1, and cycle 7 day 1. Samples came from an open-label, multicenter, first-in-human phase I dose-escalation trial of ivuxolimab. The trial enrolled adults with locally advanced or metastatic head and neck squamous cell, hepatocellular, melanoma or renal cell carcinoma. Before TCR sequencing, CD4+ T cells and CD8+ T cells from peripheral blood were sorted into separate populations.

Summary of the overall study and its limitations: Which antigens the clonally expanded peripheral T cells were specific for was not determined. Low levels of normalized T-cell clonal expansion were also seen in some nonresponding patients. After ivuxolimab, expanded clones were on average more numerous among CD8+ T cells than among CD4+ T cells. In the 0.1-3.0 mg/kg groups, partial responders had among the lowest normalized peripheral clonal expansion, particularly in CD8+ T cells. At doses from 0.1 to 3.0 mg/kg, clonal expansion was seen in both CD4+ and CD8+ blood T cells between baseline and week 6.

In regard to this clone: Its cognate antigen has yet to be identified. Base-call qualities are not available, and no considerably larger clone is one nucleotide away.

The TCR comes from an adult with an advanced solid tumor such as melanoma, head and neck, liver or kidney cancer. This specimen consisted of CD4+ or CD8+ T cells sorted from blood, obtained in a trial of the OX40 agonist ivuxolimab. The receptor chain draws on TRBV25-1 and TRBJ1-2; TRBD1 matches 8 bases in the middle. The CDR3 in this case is CASTGQGDGYTF. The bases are TGTGCCAGCACTGGACAGGGTGATGGCTACACCTTC.